One T cell receptor (beta chain) is described in this entry. No antigen is known for it. These data belong to a study of beta chain features in type 1 diabetes. The study, taken as a whole, reports: TCRB CDR3s were moderately but significantly shorter in Type 1 diabetes patients in all four CD4+ subsets.

The CDR3 has 12 residues. V lost 1 base and J lost 12, with 12 bases in between. Per germline, CDR1 GTSNPN and CDR2 SVGIG (reference sequence). The entirety of the isolated RNA underwent reverse transcription, so expressed TCRB transcripts were sequenced. Method: immunoSEQ multiplex PCR; TCRdb's copy keeps in-frame clones and lacks some. Of 300,000 to 400,000 clones listed, roughly a tenth are singletons. The receptor comes from a man aged 25-45 years with type 1 diabetes. The rearrangement links TRBV30 to TRBJ1-4; D possibly corresponds to TRBD1 (5 bases). Sequences were obtained from central memory CD4+ T cells from blood. CDR3 loop: CAWSATKTELFF. The CDR3 DNA follows: TGTGCCTGGAGTGCAACGAAGACAGAACTGTTTTTT.